These 8 T cell receptor beta chains share one sample of origin, sequenced in a study of cytomegalovirus exposure and HLA in healthy donors. The PCR made use of 60 Vbeta and 13 Jbeta primers. Method: immunoSEQ multiplex PCR; TCRdb's copy keeps in-frame clones and lacks some. Its clone listing holds about 200,000 clones. The sample comprised PBMCs. The receptors come from a girl between 2 and 10 years old in good health and CMV-seropositive.

The CDR3 DNA follows: TGTGCCATCAGTGAATGGGACACTGGCAATCAGCCCCAGCATTTT. This sequence encodes CAISEWDTGNQPQHF. The V gene is TRBV10-3, the J gene TRBJ1-5; a weak D match, TRBD1 (6 bases). This CDR3 region has 15 residues. V was pared by 3 bases and J by 2 bases, with 11 bases between. Germline CDR1 reads ENHRY; CDR2 reads SYGVKD.

The chain is built from TRBV28 and TRBJ2-1; 10 bases are a match to TRBD2. This CDR3 region has 15 residues. The germline V gene encodes CDR1 MDHEN and CDR2 SYDVKM. The ends lost 3 bases at V and 3 bases at J; junction bases unmatched: 2. CDR3 DNA: TGTGCCAGCAGTTTCGTAGCGGGAGGCTACAATGAGCAGTTCTTC. Its translation: CASSFVAGGYNEQFF.

The J gene is TRBJ2-7, the V gene TRBV15, with TRBD2 identical over 15 bases. From germline, CDR1 is LNHNV and CDR2 YYDKDF (reference sequence). The CDR3 covers 19 residues. The junction had 9 bases not matched to a gene; V was cut back by 0 bases and J by 3 bases. Here the CDR3 reads CATSREGPGLAGGDYEQYF. The CDR3 nucleotides are TGTGCCACCAGCAGAGAGGGTCCGGGACTAGCGGGAGGAGACTACGAGCAGTACTTC.

The J gene is TRBJ2-3, the V gene TRBV2; 7 bases line up with TRBD1. In germline, CDR1 is SNHLY, CDR2 FYNNEI. The CDR3 is 14 amino acids. V trimming: 7 bases; J trimming: 0 bases; junction bases outside the gene matches: 4. The CDR3 DNA sequence: TGTGCCAGCATCGAGGGGGCTAGCACAGATACGCAGTATTTT. Its translation is CASIEGASTDTQYF.

The V and J genes are TRBV2 and TRBJ2-3, with 14 bases aligning to TRBD2. This CDR3 is 16 amino acids long. J lost 6 bases, V lost 7 bases, and 9 bases had no gene match. Per the germline V gene, CDR1 is SNHLY and CDR2 is FYNNEI. CDR3 DNA: TGTGCCAGCAACGGGGTAGGGACTAGCGGGAGTGATACGCAGTATTTT. Translation: CASNGVGTSGSDTQYF.

V gene TRBV5-1 combines with J gene TRBJ2-7, with 7 bases aligning to TRBD1. V lost 3 bases, J lost 3 bases, and 6 bases stayed unmatched. Per germline, CDR1 SGHRS and CDR2 YFSETQ. The CDR3 runs to 14 residues. The CDR3 protein is CASSSFGTDYEQYF. The DNA of the CDR3 is TGCGCCAGCAGCTCTTTTGGGACAGACTACGAGCAGTACTTC.

This chain joins TRBV7-7 and TRBJ2-1, with TRBD2 identical over 8 bases. The length of the CDR3 is 14 residues. V shed 3 bases, J shed 4 bases, and the junction held 2 bases outside the gene matches. Germline lookup yields CDR1 SSHAT and CDR2 FNYEAQ (reference sequence). The CDR3 DNA follows: TGTGCCAGCAGCTTTAGCGGGGCATACAATGAGCAGTTCTTC. This encodes CASSFSGAYNEQFF.

The chain uses TRBV6-1 and TRBJ1-1; D gene unclear. Germline V gene lookup returns CDR1 MNHNS and CDR2 SASEGT. Trimming removed 5 bases at V and 6 bases at J, with 13 bases between. The CDR3 consists of 13 residues. The CDR3 protein is CASSSPHGAEAFF. As DNA, the CDR3 is TGTGCCAGCAGTTCCCCCCATGGAGCTGAAGCTTTCTTT.